Described below is a single T cell receptor beta chain sequence and its context. Its binding antigen is unknown. No base qualities exist here, and no much larger clone lies one base off it. The immunoSEQ Assay, a bias-controlled multiplex PCR, was used to amplify TCRbeta CDR3 regions from genomic DNA. Under the source paper's analysis protocol: Within the assay, amplification of reference gene primers was used to estimate how many nucleated cells each sample contained. To quantify the absolute abundance of each unique TCRbeta CDR3 rearrangement, sequence reads were collapsed and filtered. For each sample, productive Simpson clonality was calculated as the square root of Simpson's diversity index across productive rearrangements. In TCRdb, the immuneACCESS table is reduced to in-frame sequences with V and J assigned. These tables do not hold every clone; where another copy was compared, an unresolved V gene accounts for under half, and the others remain unexplained. D and trimming were read from the DNA, whereas the V and J calls and clone size are those reported in that table. The sample includes around 180,000 clones, with approximately 90% observed a single time. The top ten hold under 30% of the sample.

The data originate from a study of blood T cell repertoires in COVID-19 (dated by TCRdb to between 2020 and 2021). Describing the broader study: Samples from collaborators originated in the United States, Italy and Spain and spanned both the acute and convalescent phases of COVID-19. The samples were drawn from the first 160 participants of the ongoing ImmuneRACE study and from some 1,300 subjects provided by 6 global collaborators. The sample metadata nearly always contained a de-identified subject ID, COVID-19 status, age in years and sex. The material from the prospective study consisted of cDNA or gDNA derived from T cells, B-cell-depleted T cells, or PBMCs. The repertoires were released in a freely available public database meant as a resource for research on the immune response to SARS-CoV-2. HLA class I and class II types, where available, came from metadata supplied by the sample provider rather than from assay-based typing. The dataset comprised deeply sampled blood TCRbeta repertoires from subjects exposed to, actively infected with, or recovered from COVID-19. Findings and caveats that apply to the study as a whole: The amount of clinical and demographic metadata varied by source and participant and was provided uncurated.

Whole blood was collected in K2EDTA tubes by collaborating institutions according to the institutions' own protocols. For TCRbeta analysis, collaborator samples were shipped as frozen whole blood, as isolated PBMCs, or as DNA extracted from either sample type. The cysteine opens and the phenylalanine closes a CDR3 of 19 amino acids. The sequence is cut down to CDR3 DNA, 57 bases in frame from base 1. According to the germline V gene, CDR1 reads LGHNA and CDR2 reads YSLEER. Trimming leaves V shorter by 1 base and J shorter by 6 bases, with the junction holding 17 bases beyond the gene matches. The chain is made from TRBV4-3 and TRBJ2-1, and TRBD2 matches 8 of the central bases. Sequencing was done on a sample of peripheral blood. The TCR comes from a man aged 55-75 years with acute or convalescent COVID-19. The nucleotide sequence reads TGCGCCAGCAGCCAAGTACCGCCCCATGGAGCGGGGGCGGGCAATGAGCAGTTCTTC. It is translated as CASSQVPPHGAGAGNEQFF.